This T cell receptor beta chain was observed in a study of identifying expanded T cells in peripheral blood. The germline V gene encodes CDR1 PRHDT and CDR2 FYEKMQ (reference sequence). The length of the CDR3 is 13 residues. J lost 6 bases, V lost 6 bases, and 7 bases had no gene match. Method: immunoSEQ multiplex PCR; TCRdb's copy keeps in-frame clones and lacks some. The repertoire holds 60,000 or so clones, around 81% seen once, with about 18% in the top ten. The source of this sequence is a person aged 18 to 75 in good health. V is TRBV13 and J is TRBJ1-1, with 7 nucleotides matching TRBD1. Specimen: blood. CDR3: CASSLTGIPEAFF. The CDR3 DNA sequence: TGTGCCAGCAGTTTGACAGGGATCCCTGAAGCTTTCTTT. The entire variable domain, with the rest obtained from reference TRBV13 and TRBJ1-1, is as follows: AAGVIQSPRHLIKEKRETATLKCYPIPRHDTVYWYQQGPGQDPQFLISFYEKMQSDKGSIPDRFSAQQFSDYHSELNMSSLELGDSALYFCASSLTGIPEAFFGQGTRLTVV.